This TCR beta chain is drawn from a study of T-cell memory formation after mild COVID-19. Study-level information: Largely, TCR clusters stayed within a single donor.

Each CDR3 protein gets one entry after TCRdb re-called the 5' RACE reads with MiXCR. The table shows around 160,000 distinct CDR3 sequences, with roughly 10% occurring only once. The CDR3 contains 15 residues. V was clipped by 4 bases and J by 5 bases; unmatched bases: 11. Germline V gene sequence: CDR1 SQVTM, CDR2 ANQGSEA. Whole-study results and caveats: Largely, contracting CD4+ clones fell within CM and EM, and contracting CD8+ clones within EMRA.

This clonotype showed up just a few times. The antigen remains unidentified. This sequence originates from a man in his late teens or twenties who had mild COVID-19 (a few samples of this study predate the infection). Cell type and time point are not known. The source material was PBMCs or a T cell subset sorted from them (not recorded which). The chain carries TRBV29-1 and TRBJ1-1; the match to TRBD1 covers 9 bases. For the CDR3, the DNA is TGCAGCGTTGTTTACATGGGACAGGGCCTTACTGAAGCTTTCTTT. Protein product: CSVVYMGQGLTEAFF.